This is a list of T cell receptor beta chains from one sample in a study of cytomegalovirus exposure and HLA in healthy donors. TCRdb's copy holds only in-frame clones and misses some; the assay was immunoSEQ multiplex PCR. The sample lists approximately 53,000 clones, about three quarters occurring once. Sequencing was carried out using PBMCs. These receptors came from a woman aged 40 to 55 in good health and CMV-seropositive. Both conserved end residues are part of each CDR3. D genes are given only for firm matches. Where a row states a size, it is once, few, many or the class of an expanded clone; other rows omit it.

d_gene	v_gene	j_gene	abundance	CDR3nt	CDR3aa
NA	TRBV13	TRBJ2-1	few	TGTGCCAGCAGCTTAGGCAGGGGAAATGAGCAGTTCTTC	CASSLGRGNEQFF
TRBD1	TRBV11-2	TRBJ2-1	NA	TGTGCCAGCAGCTTCTGGACAGGGGATAATGAGCAGTTCTTC	CASSFWTGDNEQFF
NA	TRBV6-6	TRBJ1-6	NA	TGTGCCAGCAGTTCACAGGGTGGCGATAATTCACCCCTCCACTTT	CASSSQGGDNSPLHF
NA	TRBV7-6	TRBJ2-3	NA	TGTGCCAGCAGCTCGCGGACAGAGGGCCCAGATACGCAGTATTTT	CASSSRTEGPDTQYF
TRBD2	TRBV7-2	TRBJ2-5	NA	TGTGCCAGCAGCCCTCAGCGGGGGGCAGAGACCCAGTACTTC	CASSPQRGAETQYF
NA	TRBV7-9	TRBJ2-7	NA	TGTGCCAGCAGCCCCACGCGCTCCCCTACTTTGGACGAGCAGTACTTC	CASSPTRSPTLDEQYF
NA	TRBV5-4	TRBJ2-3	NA	TGTGCCAGCAGATTCTGGGCTTACACAGATACGCAGTATTTT	CASRFWAYTDTQYF
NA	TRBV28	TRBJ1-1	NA	TGTGCCAGCAGCATCGGGGGGGAAACTGAAGCTTTCTTT	CASSIGGETEAFF
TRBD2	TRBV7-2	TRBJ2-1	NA	TGTGCCAGCAAGACCAGCATCGGGGGGGCCAACAATGAGCAGTTCTTC	CASKTSIGGANNEQFF
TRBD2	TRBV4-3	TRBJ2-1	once	TGCGCCAGCAGCCAAGATGGGACTAGCGGTTTCTCCTACAATGAGCAGTTCTTC	CASSQDGTSGFSYNEQFF
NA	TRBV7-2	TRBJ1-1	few	TGTGCCAGCAGCAACCGACGGGCTGAAGCTTTCTTT	CASSNRRAEAFF
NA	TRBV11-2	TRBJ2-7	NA	TGTGCCAGCATGCACTGGTCAGGGAACTCCTACGAGCAGTACTTC	CASMHWSGNSYEQYF
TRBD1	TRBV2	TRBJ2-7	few	TGTGCCAGCGGCAGGACAGGGGGAGAGCAGTACTTC	CASGRTGGEQYF
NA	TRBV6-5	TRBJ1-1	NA	TGTGCCGCCGGGAGCCGAGCCCGAGAGTGGACTGAAGCTTTCTTT	CAAGSRAREWTEAFF
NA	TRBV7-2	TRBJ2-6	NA	TGTGCCAGCACCCAAGCCGGGGCTGGGGCCAACGTCCTGACTTTC	CASTQAGAGANVLTF
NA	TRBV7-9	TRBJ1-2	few	TGTGCCAGCAGCTCCGCGGCTTTAGCTAACTATGGCTACACCTTC	CASSSAALANYGYTF
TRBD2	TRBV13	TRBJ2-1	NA	TGTGCCAGCAGCCCAGCATTAACTAGCGGGGGGGCCTTAAGGTTGAATGAGCAGTTCTTC	CASSPALTSGGALRLNEQFF
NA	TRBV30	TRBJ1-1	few	TGTGCCTCGATCCGGACTCTGAACACTGAAGCTTTCTTT	CASIRTLNTEAFF
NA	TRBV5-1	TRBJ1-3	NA	TGCGCCAGCAGGGACGGACTAACTGGAAACACCATATATTTT	CASRDGLTGNTIYF
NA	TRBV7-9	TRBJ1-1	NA	TGTGCCAGCAGCTTAGCGCTAGGACAGAGGACTGAAGCTTTCTTT	CASSLALGQRTEAFF
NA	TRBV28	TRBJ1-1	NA	TGTGCCAGCATCGTGAACACTGAAGCTTTCTTT	CASIVNTEAFF
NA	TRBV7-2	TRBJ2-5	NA	TGTGCCAGCAGCTTAGTGGGCAGGGTGACCTCAGAGACCCAGTACTTC	CASSLVGRVTSETQYF
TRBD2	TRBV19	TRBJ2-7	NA	TGTGCCAGTAGCGACCCGCGGGGGGTCTCCTACGAGCAGTACTTC	CASSDPRGVSYEQYF
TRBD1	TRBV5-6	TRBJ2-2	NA	TGTGCCAGCAGTAATCCGGACAGGGGTCTATCCGGGGAGCTGTTTTTT	CASSNPDRGLSGELFF
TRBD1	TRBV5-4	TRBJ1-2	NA	TGTGCCAGCAGCGCGGGACAGGGTAATGGCTACACCTTC	CASSAGQGNGYTF
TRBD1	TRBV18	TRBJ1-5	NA	TGTGCCAGCTCACCGGGGACAGGAAGGAATCAGCCCCAGCATTTT	CASSPGTGRNQPQHF
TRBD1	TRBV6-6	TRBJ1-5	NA	TGTGCCAGCAGCTTCTTAGGACAGGTCGTTCATGCCCAGCATTTT	CASSFLGQVVHAQHF
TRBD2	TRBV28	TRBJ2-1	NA	TGTGCCAGCAGGGGACTAGCGGGGGGCTATGAGCAGTTCTTC	CASRGLAGGYEQFF
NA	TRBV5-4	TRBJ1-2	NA	TGTGCCAGCAGCTCGCCCGACATCCCCCAGACGTATGGCTACACCTTC	CASSSPDIPQTYGYTF
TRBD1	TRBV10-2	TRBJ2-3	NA	TGCGCCAGCACCCGACAGGGAACAGATACGCAGTATTTT	CASTRQGTDTQYF
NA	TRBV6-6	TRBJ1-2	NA	TGTGCCAGCAATCCAGCCAGGCATGGCTACACCTTC	CASNPARHGYTF
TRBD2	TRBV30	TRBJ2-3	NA	TGTGCCTGGATACTAGCGGGGGGAGTCGATACGCAGTATTTT	CAWILAGGVDTQYF
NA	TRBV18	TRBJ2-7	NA	TGTGCCAGCTCACGAGGACAGTCTATTAGCTCCTACGAGCAGTACTTC	CASSRGQSISSYEQYF
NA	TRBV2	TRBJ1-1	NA	TGTGCCAGCAGGGGCAACCAGAACACTGAAGCTTTCTTT	CASRGNQNTEAFF
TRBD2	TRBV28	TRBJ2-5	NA	TGTGCCAGCTCTCCCTCAGCGGGGGGCCAAGAGACCCAGTACTTC	CASSPSAGGQETQYF
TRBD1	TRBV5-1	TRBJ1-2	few	TGCGCCAGCAGAATGGTCACCGGGACAGGGAACTATGGCTACACCTTC	CASRMVTGTGNYGYTF
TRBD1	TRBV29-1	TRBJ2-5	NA	TGCAGCGTTGATGGGAGCCCGGACAGGACGGTACAAGAGACCCAGTACTTC	CSVDGSPDRTVQETQYF
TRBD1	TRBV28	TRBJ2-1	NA	TGTGCCAGCTGGACAGGGTGGAACAATGAGCAGTTCTTC	CASWTGWNNEQFF
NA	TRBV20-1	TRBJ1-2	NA	TGCAGTGCTAGGGGCAGAGACTACACCTTC	CSARGRDYTF
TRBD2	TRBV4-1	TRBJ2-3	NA	TGCGCCAGCAGCCAAGTCGTCAGCGGGGGCCATGCTACGCAGTATTTT	CASSQVVSGGHATQYF